This T cell receptor beta chain was sequenced during a study of high-grade serous ovarian cancer treatment subgroups. This CDR3 is built from 14 residues. The V gene's germline CDR1 is LNHDA and CDR2 SQIVND (reference sequence). Trimming cost V 6 bases and J 6 bases, with 18 bases left between them. Some clones are missing from TCRdb's copy, which holds only in-frame ones; the method was immunoSEQ multiplex PCR. This table has around 15,000 clones, roughly 90% appearing once. Tumor samples were taken before definitive surgery or chemotherapy. This sequence was found in a human donor with high-grade serous ovarian cancer. Sequencing input: tumor tissue. The J gene is TRBJ2-7, the V gene TRBV19; D gene ambiguous. The CDR3: CASSFKTATTEQYF. Here the CDR3 DNA reads TGTGCCAGTAGCTTTAAGACGGCTACCACCGAGCAGTACTTC. Supplemented by reference TRBV19 and TRBJ2-7, the full variable domain reads DGGITQSPKYLFRKEGQNVTLSCEQNLNHDAMYWYRQDPGQGLRLIYYSQIVNDFQKGDIAEGYSVSREKKESFPLTVTSAQKNPTAFYLCASSFKTATTEQYFGPGTRLTVT.